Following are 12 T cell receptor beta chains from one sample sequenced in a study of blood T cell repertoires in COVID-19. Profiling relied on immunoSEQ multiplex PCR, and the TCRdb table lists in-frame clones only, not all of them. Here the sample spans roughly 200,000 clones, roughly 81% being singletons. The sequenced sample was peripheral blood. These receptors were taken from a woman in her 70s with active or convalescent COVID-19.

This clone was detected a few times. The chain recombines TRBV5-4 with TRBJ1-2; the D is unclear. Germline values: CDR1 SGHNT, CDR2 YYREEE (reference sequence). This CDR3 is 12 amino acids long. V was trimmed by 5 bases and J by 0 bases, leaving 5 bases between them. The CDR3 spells CASSITNYGYTF. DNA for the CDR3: TGTGCCAGCAGTATAACTAACTATGGCTACACCTTC.

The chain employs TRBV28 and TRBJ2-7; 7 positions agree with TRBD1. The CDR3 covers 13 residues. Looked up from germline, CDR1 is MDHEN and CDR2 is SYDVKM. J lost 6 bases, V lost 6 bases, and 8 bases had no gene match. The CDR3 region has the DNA TGTGCCAGCAGCTCCCGGGACAGCAGCGAGCAGTACTTC. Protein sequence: CASSSRDSSEQYF.

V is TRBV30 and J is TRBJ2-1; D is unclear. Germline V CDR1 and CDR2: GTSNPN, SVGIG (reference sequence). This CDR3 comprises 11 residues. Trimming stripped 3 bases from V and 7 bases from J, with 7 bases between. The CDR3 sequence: CAWSNRNEQFF. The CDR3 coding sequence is TGTGCCTGGAGCAACAGAAATGAGCAGTTCTTC.

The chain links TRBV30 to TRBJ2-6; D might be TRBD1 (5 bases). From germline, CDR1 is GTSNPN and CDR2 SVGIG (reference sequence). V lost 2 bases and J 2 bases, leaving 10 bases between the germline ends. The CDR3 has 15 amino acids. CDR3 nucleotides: TGTGCCTGGAGTAGGGGCATGGCTGGGGCCAACGTCCTGACTTTC. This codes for CAWSRGMAGANVLTF.

DNA of the CDR3: TGTGCCAGCAGCGCCCGGGGTAGCGGGAGGACAGATACGCAGTATTTT. Its translation is CASSARGSGRTDTQYF. The chain uses TRBV9 and TRBJ2-3, with 10 positions matching TRBD2. Germline V gene sequence: CDR1 SGDLS, CDR2 YYNGEE. The junction had 7 bases not matched to a gene; V was cut back by 3 bases and J by 3 bases. The CDR3 is made up of 16 amino acids.

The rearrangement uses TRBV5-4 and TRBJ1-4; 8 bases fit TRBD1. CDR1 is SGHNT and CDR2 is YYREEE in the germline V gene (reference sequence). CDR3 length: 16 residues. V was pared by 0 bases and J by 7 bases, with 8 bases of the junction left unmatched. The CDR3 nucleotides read TGTGCCAGCAGCTTGGGCAGGGGGCGTCGGAGTGAAAAACTGTTTTTT. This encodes CASSLGRGRRSEKLFF.

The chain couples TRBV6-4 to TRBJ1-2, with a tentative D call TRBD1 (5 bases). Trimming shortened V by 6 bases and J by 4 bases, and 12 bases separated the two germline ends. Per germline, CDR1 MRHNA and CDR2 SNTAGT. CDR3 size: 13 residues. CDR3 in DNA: TGTGCCAGCAGGCCAGGGTCGGCCTATGGCTACACCTTC. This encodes CASRPGSAYGYTF.

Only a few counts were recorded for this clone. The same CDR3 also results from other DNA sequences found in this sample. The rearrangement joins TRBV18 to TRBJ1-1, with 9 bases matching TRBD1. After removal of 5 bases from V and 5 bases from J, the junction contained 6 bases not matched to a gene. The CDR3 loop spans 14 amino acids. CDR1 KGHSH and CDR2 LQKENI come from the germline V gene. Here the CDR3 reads CASSSQGAGTEAFF. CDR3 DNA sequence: TGTGCCAGCTCATCACAGGGGGCAGGGACTGAAGCTTTCTTT.

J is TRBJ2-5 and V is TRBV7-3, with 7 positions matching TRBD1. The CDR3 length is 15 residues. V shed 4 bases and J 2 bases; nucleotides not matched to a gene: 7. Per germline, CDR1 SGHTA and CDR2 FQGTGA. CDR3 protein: CASSSGQRFQETQYF. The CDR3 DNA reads TGTGCCAGCAGCTCGGGACAGCGATTTCAAGAGACCCAGTACTTC.

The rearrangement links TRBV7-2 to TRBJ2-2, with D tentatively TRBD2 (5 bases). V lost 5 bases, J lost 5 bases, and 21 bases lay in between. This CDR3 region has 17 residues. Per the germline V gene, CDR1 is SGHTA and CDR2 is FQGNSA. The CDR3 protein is CASSIPRGTKLTGELFF. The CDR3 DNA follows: TGTGCCAGCAGCATCCCTCGGGGTACTAAACTTACCGGGGAGCTGTTTTTT.

The CDR3 reads CASSLATGTSGIEQFF. The CDR3 bases are TGCGCCAGCAGCTTGGCGACGGGGACTAGCGGGATAGAGCAGTTCTTC. This chain joins TRBV5-1 and TRBJ2-1, with TRBD2 matching 13 bases. The germline V gene has CDR1 SGHRS and CDR2 YFSETQ. CDR3 length: 16 amino acids. V dropped 0 bases and J dropped 10; count of bases not matched to a gene: 7.

CDR3 bases: TGCGCCCGTGGGGGGGGAACGCCGGGACTAGCGGCTCGAGAGACCCAGTACTTC. It codes for CARGGGTPGLAARETQYF. V gene TRBV5-1 combines with J gene TRBJ2-5; 11 bases align to TRBD2. V lost 10 bases and J lost 4; bases outside the gene matches: 21. CDR3 length: 18 amino acids. Germline V gene lookup returns CDR1 SGHRS and CDR2 YFSETQ.